This passage covers 24 T cell receptor beta chains from one sample sequenced in a study of shared clonotypes between healthy human individuals. TCRdb's copy holds only in-frame clones and misses some; the assay was immunoSEQ multiplex PCR. The data contain approximately 2,000,000 clones, less than 95% of them singletons. Specimen: naive CD4+ T cells from PBMCs. The subset denotes: CD45RA+ positively selected. Receptors originate from a man younger than 35 in good health. Some clones in this sample may be carry-over from other donors' samples.

The J gene is TRBJ2-7, the V gene TRBV10-3; D possibly uses TRBD1 or TRBD2 (5 bases each). The germline V gene encodes CDR1 ENHRY and CDR2 SYGVKD. Trimming cost V 6 bases and J 1 base, with 13 bases left between them. The CDR3 length is 14 residues. The CDR3 is CAISRRDLSYEQYF. Written as DNA, the CDR3 is TGTGCCATCAGCCGCAGGGACCTGTCCTACGAGCAGTACTTC.

V is TRBV18 and J is TRBJ2-3; 8 bases line up with TRBD2. After removal of 3 bases from V and 4 bases from J, the junction contained 12 bases not matched to a gene. Per the germline V gene, CDR1 is KGHSH and CDR2 is LQKENI. The CDR3 totals 17 residues. This chain's CDR3 is CASSPRTGTRRADTQYF. CDR3 coding DNA: TGTGCCAGCTCACCGCGGACCGGGACTAGAAGGGCAGATACGCAGTATTTT.

This clone was seen more than once but under ten times. This chain links TRBV28 with TRBJ1-5, with D unclear. This CDR3 region has 12 residues. The germline V gene encodes CDR1 MDHEN and CDR2 SYDVKM. The V gene lost 7 bases and the J gene lost 5 bases, with 9 bases spanning the gap. Here the CDR3 DNA reads TGTGCCAGCACCCCAGGAGATCAGCCCCAGCATTTT. Protein: CASTPGDQPQHF.

The rearrangement links TRBV15 to TRBJ2-3; D is tentatively TRBD1 or TRBD2 (5 bases each). The CDR3 contains 15 residues. Germline V gene data show CDR1 as LNHNV and CDR2 as YYDKDF (reference sequence). With 1 base removed from V and 1 base from J, the gap between germline ends came to 9 bases. CDR3 coding DNA: TGTGCCACCAGCAGAGGAGGGGCCCGCACAGATACGCAGTATTTT. Its protein product is CATSRGGARTDTQYF.

V is TRBV14 and J is TRBJ1-2; possibly TRBD1 for D (5 bases). The V gene's germline CDR1 is SGHDN and CDR2 FVKESK. V was clipped by 4 bases and J by 3 bases, with 12 bases between them. This CDR3 has 14 residues. In DNA, the CDR3 is TGTGCCAGCAGCCCTCAGGCAGGGCACTATGGCTACACCTTC. Its protein is CASSPQAGHYGYTF.

The rearrangement uses TRBV15 and TRBJ1-6; D is unresolved. V dropped 0 bases and J dropped 4 bases, with 1 base sitting between them. Looked up from germline, CDR1 is LNHNV and CDR2 is YYDKDF (reference sequence). The CDR3 length is 13 residues. CDR3 sequence: CATSREYNSPLHF. CDR3 DNA sequence: TGTGCCACCAGCAGAGAATATAATTCACCCCTCCACTTT.

V gene TRBV7-9 combines with J gene TRBJ1-3; a possible D gene is TRBD1 (5 bases). Trimming took 2 bases from V and 8 from J, leaving 13 bases between them. Germline lookup yields CDR1 SEHNR and CDR2 FQNEAQ (reference sequence). This CDR3 is 14 amino acids long. The CDR3 loop reads CASSLLGLGDTIYF. For the CDR3, the DNA is TGTGCCAGCAGCTTACTGGGGTTGGGGGACACCATATATTTT.

This clone was observed a handful of times. The chain has TRBV4-3 and TRBJ2-7; D is undetermined. This CDR3 region has 13 residues. Trimming cost V 4 bases and J 6 bases, with 13 bases left between them. Germline V gene data show CDR1 as LGHNA and CDR2 as YSLEER. The CDR3 loop reads CASSLSLAREQYF. Written as DNA, the CDR3 is TGCGCCAGCAGCCTCTCACTCGCGCGCGAGCAGTACTTC.

The J gene is TRBJ1-1, the V gene TRBV19; unclear D gene. The CDR3 has 13 amino acids. V was clipped by 6 bases and J by 6 bases, with 14 bases between them. CDR1 LNHDA and CDR2 SQIVND come from the germline V gene (reference sequence). The CDR3 DNA follows: TGTGCCAGTAGACCCCAAGGTTACGCTGAAGCTTTCTTT. This gives the protein CASRPQGYAEAFF.

CDR3 region: CASSRTLPGTVQNTIYF. The CDR3, as DNA: TGTGCCAGCAGCCGAACCCTTCCTGGGACAGTCCAAAACACCATATATTTT. The chain joins TRBV11-2 to TRBJ1-3; the match to TRBD1 covers 7 bases. J was trimmed by 6 bases and V by 5 bases; bases with no gene match: 16. There are 17 residues in the CDR3. Germline CDR1 reads SGHAT; CDR2 reads FQNNGV.

To note about this clone: A read error is likely, as this CDR3 ends without the conserved phenylalanine or tryptophan. Because the CDR3's place on the DNA is in doubt, the DNA is left out and the CDR3 is given as listed by TCRdb. The chain uses TRBV27 and TRBJ1-2; TRBD1, the table's D call, lacks a check against the DNA. Germline V gives CDR1 MNHEY, CDR2 SMNVEV (reference sequence). A total of 12 residues make up the CDR3, ends included. The chain's CDR3 is CASSSPGQGGFN.

The chain combines TRBV4-2 with TRBJ2-2; D may be TRBD2 (6 bases). CDR1 LGHNA and CDR2 YNFKEQ come from the germline V gene. The CDR3 extends over 16 amino acids. V was clipped by 3 bases and J by 6 bases, with 17 bases between them. Written as DNA, the CDR3 is TGTGCCAGCAGCCAGGATCAGACTAGTGTTCCCGGGGAGCTGTTTTTT. This gives the protein CASSQDQTSVPGELFF.

The rearrangement links TRBV4-1 to TRBJ1-4; a weak D match, TRBD1 (6 bases). Germline V gives CDR1 MGHRA, CDR2 YSYEKL. V dropped 4 bases and J dropped 5 bases, with 8 bases sitting between them. CDR3 length: 13 amino acids. As DNA, the CDR3 is TGCGCCAGCAGCCGCGACAGGAATGAAAAACTGTTTTTT. Translating it yields CASSRDRNEKLFF.

The chain carries TRBV5-4 and TRBJ1-1; perhaps TRBD1 as D (6 bases). The CDR3 extends over 13 amino acids. Per the germline V gene, CDR1 is SGHNT and CDR2 is YYREEE (reference sequence). V gave up 2 bases and J gave up 4 bases, with 9 bases separating them. The CDR3 nucleotides are TGTGCCAGCAGCTTTAAGGGGGGCACTGAAGCTTTCTTT. Protein product: CASSFKGGTEAFF.

This chain links TRBV6-4 with TRBJ2-5; 10 nucleotides match TRBD2. The CDR3 sequence is 16 residues long. Per the germline V gene, CDR1 is MRHNA and CDR2 is SNTAGT. Germline trimming cut 6 bases from V and 4 bases from J; bases unmatched to any gene: 11. The CDR3 DNA reads as TGTGCCAGCAGCGCCCAGGAGAGCGGGAGGGGAGAGACCCAGTACTTC. Translated, it gives CASSAQESGRGETQYF.

The rearrangement joins TRBV21-1 to TRBJ2-7; TRBD2 is the table's D call and was not checked against the DNA. TRBV21-1 is given as a pseudogene. This CDR3 comprises 15 residues. CDR3 DNA: TGTGCCAGCAGCAAAGTGATATGCGGGAGGGCCGAGCAGTACTTC. Residues: CASSKVICGRAEQYF.

This chain links TRBV2 with TRBJ1-5, with TRBD1 matching over 9 bases. The germline gives CDR1 SNHLY, CDR2 FYNNEI. The ends lost 6 bases at V and 2 bases at J; junction bases unmatched: 8. The CDR3 length is 16 residues. The chain's CDR3 is CASRIGRQGGNQPQHF. CDR3 DNA sequence: TGTGCCAGCAGGATAGGACGACAGGGGGGCAATCAGCCCCAGCATTTT.

The CDR3 is CASSQVSLGGTGPGNTIYF. CDR3 bases: TGCGCCAGCAGCCAAGTGAGCTTAGGGGGGACAGGGCCAGGAAACACCATATATTTT. V usage is TRBV4-1 and J usage is TRBJ1-3; 9 nucleotides line up with TRBD1. CDR3 length equals 19 residues. The junction had 14 bases not matched to a gene; V was cut back by 1 base and J by 4 bases. Per the germline V gene, CDR1 is MGHRA and CDR2 is YSYEKL.

About this clone: Other nucleotide sequences in the sample specify the same CDR3. This chain uses TRBV20-1 with TRBJ2-7; possible D gene TRBD1, 6 bases. CDR1 and CDR2 (germline): DFQATT, SNEGSKA (reference sequence). The CDR3 consists of 11 residues. V was cut by 6 bases and J by 2 bases, with 8 bases left in between. DNA for the CDR3: TGCAGTGCCAGGGGACCCTACGAGCAGTACTTC. Its protein product is CSARGPYEQYF.

The chain couples TRBV5-4 to TRBJ2-1; 7 nucleotides agree with TRBD2. The CDR3 is 16 residues long. V was pared by 4 bases and J by 7 bases, with 14 bases of the junction left unmatched. Looked up from germline, CDR1 is SGHNT and CDR2 is YYREEE (reference sequence). The CDR3 loop reads CASSPAGTTGGNEQFF. The CDR3 nucleotides read TGTGCCAGCAGCCCCGCCGGGACTACGGGCGGGAATGAGCAGTTCTTC.

J is TRBJ2-5 and V is TRBV18; D may be TRBD2 (6 bases). This CDR3 is 14 amino acids long. Deletions cut 1 base from V and 4 bases from J, with 10 bases between. From germline, CDR1 is KGHSH and CDR2 LQKENI. The CDR3: CASSPLREAETQYF. The CDR3 DNA reads as TGTGCCAGCTCACCACTCAGGGAGGCAGAGACCCAGTACTTC.

The rearrangement joins TRBV7-2 to TRBJ1-3; TRBD1 matches at 7 bases. Germline V CDR1 and CDR2: SGHTA, FQGNSA. V shed 1 base and J 2 bases; nucleotides not matched to a gene: 8. There are 17 residues in the CDR3. CDR3 in amino acids: CASSLEARGLAGNTIYF. CDR3 coding DNA: TGTGCCAGCAGCTTAGAGGCCAGGGGGTTAGCTGGAAACACCATATATTTT.

This clone appeared a single time. The genes are TRBV5-1 and TRBJ2-7; 12 positions match TRBD2. Germline loops: CDR1 SGHRS, CDR2 YFSETQ. The CDR3 runs 16 residues. V lost 0 bases and J lost 5; bases outside the gene matches: 6. For the CDR3, the DNA is TGCGCCAGCAGCTTGGCTAGCGGGAGGGCCGGCAACGAGCAGTACTTC. Residues: CASSLASGRAGNEQYF.

The chain uses TRBV7-3 and TRBJ2-2; 8 bases match TRBD2. The CDR3 has 16 amino acids. Germline CDR1 is SGHTA and CDR2 is FQGTGA. Trimming at V came to 3 bases and at J to 1 base, leaving 4 bases not matched to a gene. Written as DNA, the CDR3 is TGTGCCAGCAGCTTCTCGGCGGGAGGGAACACCGGGGAGCTGTTTTTT. Protein product: CASSFSAGGNTGELFF.